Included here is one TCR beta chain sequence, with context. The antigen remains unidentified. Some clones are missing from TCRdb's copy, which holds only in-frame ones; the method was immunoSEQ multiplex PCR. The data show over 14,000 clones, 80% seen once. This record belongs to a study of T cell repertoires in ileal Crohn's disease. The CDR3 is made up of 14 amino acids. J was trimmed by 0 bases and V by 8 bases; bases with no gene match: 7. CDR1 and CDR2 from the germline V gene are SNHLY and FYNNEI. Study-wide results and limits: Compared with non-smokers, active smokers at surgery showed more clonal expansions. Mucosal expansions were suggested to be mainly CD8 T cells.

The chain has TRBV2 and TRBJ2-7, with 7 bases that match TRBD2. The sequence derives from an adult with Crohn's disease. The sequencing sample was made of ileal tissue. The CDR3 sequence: CASGEGQSSYEQYV. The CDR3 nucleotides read TGTGCCAGCGGGGAGGGCCAAAGCTCCTACGAGCAGTACGTC.